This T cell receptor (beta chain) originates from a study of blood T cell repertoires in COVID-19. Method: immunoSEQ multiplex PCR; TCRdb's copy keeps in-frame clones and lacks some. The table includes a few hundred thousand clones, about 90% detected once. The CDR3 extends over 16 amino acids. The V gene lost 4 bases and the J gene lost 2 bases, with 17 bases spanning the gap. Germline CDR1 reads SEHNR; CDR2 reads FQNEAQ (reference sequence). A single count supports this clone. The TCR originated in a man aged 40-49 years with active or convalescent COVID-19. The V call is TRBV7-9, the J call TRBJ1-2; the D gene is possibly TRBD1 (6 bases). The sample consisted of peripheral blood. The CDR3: CASSSTSGAVNYGYTF. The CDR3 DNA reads TGTGCCAGCAGCTCAACCTCAGGGGCGGTGAACTATGGCTACACCTTC.